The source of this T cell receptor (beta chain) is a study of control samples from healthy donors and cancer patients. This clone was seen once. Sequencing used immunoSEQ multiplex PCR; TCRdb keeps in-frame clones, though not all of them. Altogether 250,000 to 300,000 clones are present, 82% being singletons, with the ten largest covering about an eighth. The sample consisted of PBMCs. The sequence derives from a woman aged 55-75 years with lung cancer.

The CDR3 protein is CASGLVMGNEQFF. The DNA of the CDR3 is TGTGCTAGTGGTTTGGTAATGGGGAATGAGCAGTTCTTC. The genes are TRBV12-5 and TRBJ2-1; unclear D gene. The germline CDR1 and CDR2 sequences are LGHNT and FRNRAP. Trimming took off 0 bases at V and 7 bases at J, with 7 bases between the two ends. This CDR3 is built from 13 residues.